A single sample is the source of the 28 T cell receptor beta chains below, sequenced in a study of blood T cell repertoires in COVID-19. TCRdb's table, derived via immunoSEQ multiplex PCR, lists solely in-frame clones and lacks some. The repertoire consists of 150,000 to 200,000 clones, with 60% to 85% occurring once and the leading ten covering roughly 7.5%. Sequencing was done on a sample of peripheral blood. These receptors were taken from a man in his fifties or sixties with acute or convalescent COVID-19.

This chain connects TRBV10-3 to TRBJ2-7, with D maybe TRBD1 (6 bases). This CDR3 is built from 12 residues. V lost 6 bases, J lost 4 bases, and 10 bases lay in between. From germline, CDR1 is ENHRY and CDR2 SYGVKD. CDR3 in amino acids: CAIRQDRYEQYF. For the CDR3, the DNA is TGTGCCATCAGACAGGACAGATACGAGCAGTACTTC.

The chain carries TRBV2 and TRBJ2-3, with a possible D match to TRBD2 (5 bases). CDR1 and CDR2 from the germline V gene are SNHLY and FYNNEI. Trimming took off 10 bases at V and 7 bases at J, with 12 bases between the two ends. This CDR3 spans 11 amino acids. The CDR3 reads CATTREYTQYF. The CDR3 region has the DNA TGTGCCACCACTAGGGAGTATACGCAGTATTTT.

V and J are TRBV4-3 and TRBJ2-3; 7 nucleotides match TRBD1. The germline V gene has CDR1 LGHNA and CDR2 YSLEER. The CDR3 is 15 residues long. V was pared by 0 bases and J by 3 bases, with 3 bases of the junction left unmatched. This chain's CDR3 is CASSQDHRGTDTQYF. CDR3 coding DNA: TGCGCCAGCAGCCAAGACCACAGGGGTACAGATACGCAGTATTTT.

The sample holds a few counts of this clone. J is TRBJ2-2 and V is TRBV6-5; a possible D gene is TRBD2 (6 bases). The CDR3 has 15 residues. The V end was cut by 9 bases, the J end by 3 bases, with 17 bases between. Germline loops: CDR1 MNHEY, CDR2 SVGAGI. Here the CDR3 DNA reads TGTGCCAGTCATAAAGGAGGGTATGACACCGGGGAGCTGTTTTTT. Translating gives CASHKGGYDTGELFF.

The rearrangement links TRBV30 to TRBJ1-6; D uncertain. CDR3 length: 13 residues. V lost 0 bases to trimming and J lost 7 bases, with 7 bases between them. The V gene's germline CDR1 is GTSNPN and CDR2 SVGIG (reference sequence). CDR3 coding DNA: TGTGCCTGGAGTGTGGCGGGCAATTCACCCCTCCACTTT. It translates to CAWSVAGNSPLHF.

CDR3 in amino acids: CASSTRTGPSFMTF. The CDR3 DNA reads as TGTGCCAGCAGCACCCGGACAGGGCCTTCTTTTATGACCTTC. The chain employs TRBV11-2 and TRBJ1-2, with 8 bases aligning to TRBD1. J lost 14 bases, V lost 5 bases, and 16 bases had no gene match. This CDR3 has 14 residues. In germline, CDR1 is SGHAT, CDR2 FQNNGV. Using reference TRBV11-2 and TRBJ1-2 for the parts outside the CDR3, the full variable domain is EAGVAQSPRYKIIEKRQSVAFWCNPISGHATLYWYQQILGQGPKLLIQFQNNGVVDDSQLPKDRFSAERLKGVDSTLKIQPAKLEDSAVYLCASSTRTGPSFMTFGSGTRLTVV.

This clone has only a few counts. This chain joins TRBV5-1 and TRBJ2-5; D might be TRBD2 (6 bases). Germline CDR1 and CDR2: SGHRS and YFSETQ. Trimming cost V 0 bases and J 1 base, with 7 bases left between them. The CDR3 is 14 residues long. Written as DNA, the CDR3 is TGCGCCAGCAGCTTGGTAGCGGCCCAAGAGACCCAGTACTTC. Translating it yields CASSLVAAQETQYF. The variable domain in full, with the rest retrieved from reference TRBV5-1 and TRBJ2-5, is KAGVTQTPRYLIKTRGQQVTLSCSPISGHRSVSWYQQTPGQGLQFLFEYFSETQRNKGNFPGRFSGRQFSNSRSEMNVSTLELGDSALYLCASSLVAAQETQYFGPGTRLLVL.

The V and J genes are TRBV5-6 and TRBJ1-1, with D possibly TRBD1 on 5 matching bases. Per germline, CDR1 SGHDT and CDR2 YYEEEE. V was clipped by 4 bases and J by 0 bases, with 10 bases between them. The CDR3 consists of 14 residues. CDR3 nucleotides: TGTGCCAGCAGCGGCGGGGGACTGAACACTGAAGCTTTCTTT. Encoded protein: CASSGGGLNTEAFF.

The V and J genes are TRBV18 and TRBJ1-4, with D maybe TRBD1 (5 bases). Germline V CDR1 and CDR2: KGHSH, LQKENI. The ends were cut back, 2 bases at V and 0 bases at J, with 7 bases in the middle. This CDR3 region has 15 residues. The CDR3 region is CASSPRGATNEKLFF. The CDR3 nucleotides are TGTGCCAGCTCACCAAGGGGTGCAACTAATGAAAAACTGTTTTTT.

The rearrangement joins TRBV5-5 to TRBJ2-5, with a tentative D call TRBD1 (6 bases). The CDR3 totals 14 residues. Trimming shortened V by 4 bases and J by 0 bases, and 10 bases separated the two germline ends. The germline V gene has CDR1 SGHKS and CDR2 YYEKEE (reference sequence). CDR3 bases: TGTGCCAGCAGCCCGCGGACAGACCAAGAGACCCAGTACTTC. Its translation: CASSPRTDQETQYF.

The chain joins TRBV5-1 to TRBJ1-1; 7 bases match TRBD1. This CDR3 is built from 14 residues. V was clipped by 2 bases and J by 4 bases; unmatched bases: 5. The germline CDR1 and CDR2 sequences are SGHRS and YFSETQ. The CDR3 DNA reads TGCGCCAGCAGCTTTGAGGGGGCCGGCACTGAAGCTTTCTTT. Protein product: CASSFEGAGTEAFF.

In this sample, this clone turned up once. This sequence joins TRBV19 and TRBJ1-2, with 7 positions matching TRBD1. CDR1 is LNHDA and CDR2 is SQIVND in the germline V gene (reference sequence). With V trimmed by 7 bases and J by 1 base, 6 bases remained unmatched. This CDR3 comprises 14 residues. CDR3 protein: CASISRGSNYGYTF. The CDR3 DNA is TGTGCCAGTATCTCCAGGGGGAGTAACTATGGCTACACCTTC.

V usage is TRBV5-1 and J usage is TRBJ1-2; TRBD1 agrees at 8 bases. Germline-derived CDR1 and CDR2 are SGHRS and YFSETQ. CDR3 length: 12 residues. Trimming at V came to 4 bases and at J to 8 bases, leaving 4 bases not matched to a gene. Here the CDR3 reads CASSPTGDGYTF. DNA for the CDR3: TGCGCCAGCAGCCCGACAGGGGACGGCTACACCTTC.

This clone was recorded a few times. This chain uses TRBV29-1 with TRBJ2-7; perhaps TRBD1 as D (5 bases). Germline CDR1 SQVTM, CDR2 ANQGSEA. The ends were cut back, 1 base at V and 3 bases at J, with 7 bases in the middle. This CDR3 is built from 12 residues. The CDR3 here is CSVEGQGYEQYF. CDR3 in DNA: TGCAGCGTTGAAGGCCAGGGCTACGAGCAGTACTTC.

The CDR3 coding sequence is TGTGCCAGCAGTGCTTGGGGGGGTAACTACGAGCAGTACTTC. The encoded protein is CASSAWGGNYEQYF. V gene TRBV2 combines with J gene TRBJ2-7; 7 nucleotides line up with TRBD2. The CDR3 has 14 residues. The V segment lost 4 bases and the J segment 3 bases; nucleotides outside the gene matches: 6. CDR1 and CDR2 from the germline V gene are SNHLY and FYNNEI.

Only one count was recorded for this clone. The chain carries TRBV4-3 and TRBJ2-3; TRBD2 matches at 9 bases. This CDR3 is built from 19 residues. V shed 0 bases, J shed 0 bases, and the junction held 10 bases outside the gene matches. Germline lookup yields CDR1 LGHNA and CDR2 YSLEER. The CDR3 loop reads CASSQDHVGRGGSTDTQYF. The CDR3 coding sequence is TGCGCCAGCAGCCAAGATCACGTAGGGCGGGGGGGGAGCACAGATACGCAGTATTTT.

The CDR3 DNA reads as TGTGCCAGCAGCTCCTTGGGACTAGCGGGAACTGAGCAGTTCTTC. Translation gives CASSSLGLAGTEQFF. The chain combines TRBV7-3 with TRBJ2-1, with 13 bases identical to TRBD2. J lost 9 bases, V lost 4 bases, and 6 bases had no gene match. The CDR3 is 15 amino acids. Germline assignment: CDR1 SGHTA and CDR2 FQGTGA.

In its sample, this clone was seen a few times. The chain links TRBV27 to TRBJ2-1; unclear D gene. CDR1 and CDR2 from the germline V gene are MNHEY and SMNVEV (reference sequence). The CDR3 spans 15 residues. Trimming stripped 7 bases from V and 0 bases from J, with 13 bases between. The CDR3 here is CASKLRTGSYNEQFF. CDR3 sequence (DNA): TGTGCCAGCAAGCTTCGAACCGGCTCCTACAATGAGCAGTTCTTC.

V and J are TRBV5-1 and TRBJ2-7; a weak D match, TRBD1 (6 bases). V was pared by 0 bases and J by 6 bases, with 13 bases between. The CDR3 contains 14 residues. The germline V gene has CDR1 SGHRS and CDR2 YFSETQ. As DNA, the CDR3 is TGCGCCAGCAGCTTGGGGTCAGGGGACGGCGAGCAGTACTTC. It codes for CASSLGSGDGEQYF. The entire variable domain, with the rest obtained from reference TRBV5-1 and TRBJ2-7, is as follows: KAGVTQTPRYLIKTRGQQVTLSCSPISGHRSVSWYQQTPGQGLQFLFEYFSETQRNKGNFPGRFSGRQFSNSRSEMNVSTLELGDSALYLCASSLGSGDGEQYFGPGTRLTVT.

This clone was counted once. This chain links TRBV10-2 with TRBJ1-2; 9 bases are a match to TRBD1. CDR1 WSHSY and CDR2 SAAADI come from the germline V gene. V shed 4 bases and J 8 bases; nucleotides not matched to a gene: 5. The CDR3 is made up of 13 amino acids. DNA of the CDR3: TGCGCCAGCAGTGGGGACAGGGCAGAAGGCTACACCTTC. It yields the protein CASSGDRAEGYTF.

The chain employs TRBV19 and TRBJ1-2; 8 bases are a match to TRBD1. This CDR3 region has 16 residues. The germline V gene has CDR1 LNHDA and CDR2 SQIVND (reference sequence). V dropped 7 bases and J dropped 2; count of bases not matched to a gene: 12. The CDR3 DNA reads TGTGCCAGTACTACTGATGTGTCAGGGGGCAACTATGGCTACACCTTC. It translates to CASTTDVSGGNYGYTF.

V and J are TRBV29-1 and TRBJ2-3, with TRBD2 matching over 14 bases. The germline V gene has CDR1 SQVTM and CDR2 ANQGSEA. V lost 7 bases, J lost 4 bases, and 4 bases stayed unmatched. This CDR3 spans 14 amino acids. The CDR3 bases are TGCAGCGCAAGGACTAGCGGGGGGCCAGATACGCAGTATTTT. It specifies CSARTSGGPDTQYF.

The CDR3 loop is CASSPPTGRDYGYTF. In nucleotides, the CDR3 is TGTGCCAGCAGCCCCCCGACAGGGCGAGACTATGGCTACACCTTC. The chain joins TRBV9 to TRBJ1-2; 7 positions agree with TRBD1. The CDR3 contains 15 residues. The V gene end was trimmed by 4 bases and the J gene end by 3 bases; junction bases not matched to a gene: 9. The germline CDR1 and CDR2 sequences are SGDLS and YYNGEE.

The chain uses TRBV7-8 and TRBJ2-3; TRBD2 agrees at 8 bases. J gave up 2 bases and V 2 bases, and 6 bases lay outside the gene matches. The CDR3 runs 16 residues. The germline gives CDR1 SGHVS, CDR2 FQNEAQ. CDR3 DNA: TGTGCCAGCAGCTTACGGGCTAGCGGGCTCACAGATACGCAGTATTTT. As protein: CASSLRASGLTDTQYF.

The CDR3 sequence: CASDQGTGVHTGELFF. The CDR3 coding sequence is TGTGCCAGCGACCAGGGGACAGGGGTACACACCGGGGAGCTGTTTTTT. The rearrangement links TRBV6-6 to TRBJ2-2, with 10 bases aligning to TRBD1. The V gene's germline CDR1 is MNHNY and CDR2 SVGAGI (reference sequence). This CDR3 spans 16 amino acids. V dropped 8 bases and J dropped 3; count of bases not matched to a gene: 9.

The chain joins TRBV12-5 to TRBJ2-1; 7 bases are shared with TRBD1. V gave up 1 base and J gave up 4 bases; unmatched junction bases: 1. This CDR3 is 14 amino acids long. Germline CDR1 reads LGHNT; CDR2 reads FRNRAP. This CDR3 reads CASGLGTGYNEQFF. CDR3 coding DNA: TGTGCTAGTGGTTTGGGGACAGGTTACAATGAGCAGTTCTTC. Supplemented by reference TRBV12-5 and TRBJ2-1, the full variable domain reads DARVTQTPRHKVTEMGQEVTMRCQPILGHNTVFWYRQTMMQGLELLAYFRNRAPLDDSGMPKDRFSAEMPDATLATLKIQPSEPRDSAVYFCASGLGTGYNEQFFGPGTRLTVL.

This clone was counted a single time. This chain uses TRBV4-2 with TRBJ2-5; 10 nucleotides agree with TRBD2. The CDR3 consists of 18 residues. CDR1 is LGHNA and CDR2 is YNFKEQ in the germline V gene. The ends lost 1 base at V and 1 base at J; junction bases unmatched: 9. The CDR3 here is CASSQGLSGTSAQETQYF. The CDR3 bases are TGTGCCAGCAGCCAAGGGTTATCAGGGACTAGCGCCCAAGAGACCCAGTACTTC.

The J gene is TRBJ2-5, the V gene TRBV6-2 or TRBV6-3, with TRBD2 matching over 11 bases. The J segment lost 4 bases and the V segment lost 5 bases, leaving 6 bases of the junction unmatched. Germline assignment: CDR1 MNHEY and CDR2 SVGEGT. The CDR3 covers 15 residues. CDR3 sequence: CASSNLAGGLETQYF. CDR3 nucleotides: TGTGCCAGCAGTAACTTAGCGGGGGGGCTAGAGACCCAGTACTTC.